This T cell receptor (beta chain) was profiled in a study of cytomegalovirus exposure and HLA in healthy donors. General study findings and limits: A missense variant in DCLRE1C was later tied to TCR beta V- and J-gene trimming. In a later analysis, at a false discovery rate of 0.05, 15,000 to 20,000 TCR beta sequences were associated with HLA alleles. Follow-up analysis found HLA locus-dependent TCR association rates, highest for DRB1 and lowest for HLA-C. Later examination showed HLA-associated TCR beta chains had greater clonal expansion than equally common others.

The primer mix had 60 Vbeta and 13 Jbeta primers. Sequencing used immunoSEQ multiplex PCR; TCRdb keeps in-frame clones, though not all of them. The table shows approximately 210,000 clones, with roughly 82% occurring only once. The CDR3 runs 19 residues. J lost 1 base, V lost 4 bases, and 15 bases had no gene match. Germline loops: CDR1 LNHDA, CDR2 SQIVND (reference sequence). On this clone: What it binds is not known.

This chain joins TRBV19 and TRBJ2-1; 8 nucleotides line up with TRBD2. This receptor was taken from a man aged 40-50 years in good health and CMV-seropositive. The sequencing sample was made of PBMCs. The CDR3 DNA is TGTGCCAGTAGTACCGGCCTAGCGGGCCCCGCTTTTTCCTACAATGAGCAGTTCTTC. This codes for CASSTGLAGPAFSYNEQFF.